This T cell receptor beta chain was observed in a study of shared clonotypes between healthy human individuals. Data came from immunoSEQ multiplex PCR; TCRdb stores just in-frame clones and leaves some out. The table records 2 million to 3 million clones, under 95% of them present only once. CDR3 length: 16 residues. Germline V gives CDR1 SGHDT, CDR2 YYEEEE. V lost 3 bases to trimming and J lost 6 bases; unmatched junction nucleotides: 10. The sample was naive CD4+ T cells from PBMCs. Subset: CD45RA+ positively selected. The TCR sequence derives from a man younger than 30 in good health. Some clones in this sample may be carry-over from other donors' samples. The V call is TRBV5-6, the J call TRBJ2-3; the match to TRBD2 covers 10 bases. As DNA, the CDR3 is TGTGCCAGCAGCTATACCGGGACTAGCGTCGCCGATACGCAGTATTTT. It yields the protein CASSYTGTSVADTQYF.